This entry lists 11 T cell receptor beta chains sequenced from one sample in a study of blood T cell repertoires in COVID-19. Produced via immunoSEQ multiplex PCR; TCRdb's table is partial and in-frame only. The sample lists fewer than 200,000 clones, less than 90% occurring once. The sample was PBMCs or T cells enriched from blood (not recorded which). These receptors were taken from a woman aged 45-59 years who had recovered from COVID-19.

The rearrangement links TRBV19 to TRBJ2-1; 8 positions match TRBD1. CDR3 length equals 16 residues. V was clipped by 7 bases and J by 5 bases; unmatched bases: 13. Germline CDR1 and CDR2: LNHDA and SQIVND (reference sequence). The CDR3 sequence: CASTPYRTGTHNEQFF. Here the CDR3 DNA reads TGTGCCAGTACCCCCTATCGGACAGGGACCCACAATGAGCAGTTCTTC.

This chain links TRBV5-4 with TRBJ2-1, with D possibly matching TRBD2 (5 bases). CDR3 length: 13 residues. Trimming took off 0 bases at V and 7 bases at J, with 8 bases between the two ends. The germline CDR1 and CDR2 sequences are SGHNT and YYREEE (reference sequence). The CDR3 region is CASSLDGGNEQFF. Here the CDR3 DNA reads TGTGCCAGCAGCTTGGACGGCGGGAATGAGCAGTTCTTC.

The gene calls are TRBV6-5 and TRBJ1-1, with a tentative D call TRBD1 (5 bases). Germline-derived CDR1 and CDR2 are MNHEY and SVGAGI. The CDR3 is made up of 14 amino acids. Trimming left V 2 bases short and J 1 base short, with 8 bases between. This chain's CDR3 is CASSYDSWNTEAFF. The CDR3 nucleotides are TGTGCCAGCAGTTACGACAGTTGGAACACTGAAGCTTTCTTT.

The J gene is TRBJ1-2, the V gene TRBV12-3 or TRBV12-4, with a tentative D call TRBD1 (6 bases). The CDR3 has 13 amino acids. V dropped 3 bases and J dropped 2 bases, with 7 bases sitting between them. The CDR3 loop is CASSFGTNYGYTF. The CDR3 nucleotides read TGTGCCAGCAGTTTCGGGACAAACTATGGCTACACCTTC.

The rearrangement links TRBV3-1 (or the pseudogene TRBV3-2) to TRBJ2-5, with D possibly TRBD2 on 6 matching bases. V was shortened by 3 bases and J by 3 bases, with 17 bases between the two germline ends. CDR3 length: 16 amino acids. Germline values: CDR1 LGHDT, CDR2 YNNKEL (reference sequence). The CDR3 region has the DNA TGTGCCAGCAGCCAGGATCTCGGGGCGGGGAAAGAGACCCAGTACTTC. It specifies CASSQDLGAGKETQYF.

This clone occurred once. CDR3 loop: CASTTGTTNTGELFF. The CDR3 coding sequence is TGCGCCAGCACTACCGGGACAACGAACACCGGGGAGCTGTTTTTT. This chain joins TRBV4-3 and TRBJ2-2; D is possibly TRBD1 (6 bases). The CDR3 is 15 residues long. Looked up from germline, CDR1 is LGHNA and CDR2 is YSLEER. Trimming removed 7 bases at V and 0 bases at J, with 12 bases between.

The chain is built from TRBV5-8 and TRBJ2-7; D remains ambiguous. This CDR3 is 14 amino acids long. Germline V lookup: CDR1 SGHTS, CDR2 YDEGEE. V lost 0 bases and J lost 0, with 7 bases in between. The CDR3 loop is CASSLGGISYEQYV. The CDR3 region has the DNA TGTGCCAGCAGCTTGGGCGGTATCTCCTACGAGCAGTACGTC.

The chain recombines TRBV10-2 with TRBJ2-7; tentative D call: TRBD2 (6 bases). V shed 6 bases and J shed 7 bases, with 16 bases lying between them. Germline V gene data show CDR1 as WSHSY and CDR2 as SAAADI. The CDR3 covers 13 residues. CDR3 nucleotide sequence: TGCGCCAGCAGCCAAACCGGGACTCGGGAGCAGTACGTC. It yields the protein CASSQTGTREQYV.

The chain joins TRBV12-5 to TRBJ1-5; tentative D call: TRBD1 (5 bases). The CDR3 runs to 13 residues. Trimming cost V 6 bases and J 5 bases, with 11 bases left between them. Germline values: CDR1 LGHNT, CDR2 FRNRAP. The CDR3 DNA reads TGTGCTAGTGGCGGGGGAGATTATCAGCCCCAGCATTTT. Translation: CASGGGDYQPQHF.

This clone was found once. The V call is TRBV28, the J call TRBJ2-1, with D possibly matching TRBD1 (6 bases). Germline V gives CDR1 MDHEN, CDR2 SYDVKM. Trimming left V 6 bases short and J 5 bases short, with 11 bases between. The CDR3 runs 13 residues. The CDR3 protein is CASSTGQNNEQFF. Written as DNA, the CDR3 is TGTGCCAGCAGCACCGGACAGAACAATGAGCAGTTCTTC.

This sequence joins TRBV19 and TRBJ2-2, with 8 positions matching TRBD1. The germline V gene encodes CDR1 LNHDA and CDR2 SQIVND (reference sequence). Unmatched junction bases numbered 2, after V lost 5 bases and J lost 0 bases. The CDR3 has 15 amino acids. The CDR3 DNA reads TGTGCCAGTAGTGACAGGGGAGCGAACACCGGGGAGCTGTTTTTT. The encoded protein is CASSDRGANTGELFF.